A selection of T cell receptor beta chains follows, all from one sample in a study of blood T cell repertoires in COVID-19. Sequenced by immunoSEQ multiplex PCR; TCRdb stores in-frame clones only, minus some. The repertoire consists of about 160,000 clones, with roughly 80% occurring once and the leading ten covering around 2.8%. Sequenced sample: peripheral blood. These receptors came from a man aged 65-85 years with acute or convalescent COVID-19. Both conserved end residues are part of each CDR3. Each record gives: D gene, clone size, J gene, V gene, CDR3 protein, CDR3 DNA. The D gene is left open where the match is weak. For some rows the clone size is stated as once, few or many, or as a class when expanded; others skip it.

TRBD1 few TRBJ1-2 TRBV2 CASSVKGQGSAGYTF TGTGCCAGCAGTGTTAAAGGACAGGGATCGGCTGGCTACACCTTC
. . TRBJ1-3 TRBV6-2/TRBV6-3 CASSYGGFSGNTIYF TGTGCCAGCAGTTACGGCGGATTTTCTGGAAACACCATATATTTT
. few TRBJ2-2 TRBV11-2 CASSLVPGVGELFF TGTGCCAGCAGCTTAGTCCCAGGGGTAGGGGAGCTGTTTTTT
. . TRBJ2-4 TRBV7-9 CASSPPFRMASNTDIQYF TGTGCCAGCAGCCCCCCCTTTAGGATGGCTAGTAATACGGACATTCAGTACTTC
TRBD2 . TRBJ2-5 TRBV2 CASRTAGWETQYF TGTGCCAGCAGAACAGCGGGGTGGGAGACCCAGTACTTC
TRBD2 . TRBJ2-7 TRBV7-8 CASSLVVSGSVSYEQYF TGTGCCAGCAGCTTAGTTGTTAGCGGGAGTGTATCCTACGAGCAGTACTTC
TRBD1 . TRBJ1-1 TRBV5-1 CASSSGTGITEAFF TGCGCCAGCAGCTCCGGGACAGGGATTACTGAAGCTTTCTTT
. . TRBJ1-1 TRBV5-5 CASSLGGRNTEAFF TGTGCCAGCAGCTTGGGGGGGCGAAACACTGAAGCTTTCTTT
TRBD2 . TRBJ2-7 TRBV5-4 CASSTGLVPSEQYF TGTGCCAGCAGCACGGGACTAGTCCCCTCCGAGCAGTACTTC
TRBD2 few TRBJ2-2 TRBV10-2 CASSDPRASGRAARTGELFF TGCGCCAGCAGTGACCCACGGGCTAGCGGGAGAGCGGCGCGCACCGGGGAGCTGTTTTTT
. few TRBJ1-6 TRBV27 CASSSGGPLHF TGTGCCAGCAGTTCTGGAGGTCCCCTCCACTTT
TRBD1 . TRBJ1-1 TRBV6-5 CASRGTGGVNTEAFF TGTGCCAGCAGAGGAACAGGGGGAGTGAACACTGAAGCTTTCTTT
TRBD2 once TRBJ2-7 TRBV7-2 CASSLELAGGYEQYF TGTGCCAGCAGCTTAGAGCTAGCGGGGGGCTACGAGCAGTACTTC
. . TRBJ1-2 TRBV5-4 CASSLDIAGAGGYTF TGTGCCAGCAGCTTGGATATAGCGGGGGCAGGGGGCTACACCTTC
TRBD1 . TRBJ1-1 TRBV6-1 CASSEDIWDRRGTEAFF TGTGCCAGCAGTGAAGATATCTGGGACAGGAGGGGGACTGAAGCTTTCTTT
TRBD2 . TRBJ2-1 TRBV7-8 CASSLVLAGGNEQFF TGTGCCAGCAGCTTAGTTCTAGCGGGAGGGAATGAGCAGTTCTTC
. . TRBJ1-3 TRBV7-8 CASSPGIYSGNTIYF TGTGCCAGCAGCCCAGGGATATACTCTGGAAACACCATATATTTT